These 2 T cell receptor beta chains were sequenced from one sample in a study of identical twins. From the 5' RACE reads, TCRdb called clonotypes with MiXCR, one entry per CDR3 protein. The sample lists around 960,000 distinct CDR3 sequences; 12% were seen once. These data are also associated with another study on yellow fever vaccine responses in identical twins.

The sequenced sample was PBMCs. The receptors shown here come from a woman aged 18-29 years in good health.

The V gene is TRBV15, the J gene TRBJ2-2; 9 bases are a match to TRBD1. The CDR3 extends over 15 amino acids. Germline V gene sequence: CDR1 LNHNV, CDR2 YYDKDF (reference sequence). With V trimmed by 1 base and J by 5 bases, 2 bases remained unmatched. The CDR3 DNA is TGTGCCACCAGCAGAGGGGACAGGGAGACCGGGGAGCTGTTTTTT. This sequence encodes CATSRGDRETGELFF.

This clonotype showed up just once. The rearrangement uses TRBV5-4 and TRBJ1-2; 8 bases line up with TRBD1. There are 14 residues in the CDR3. From germline, CDR1 is SGHNT and CDR2 YYREEE (reference sequence). With V trimmed by 3 bases and J by 3 bases, 4 bases remained unmatched. In DNA form, the CDR3 reads TGTGCCAGCAGCTGGCGGACAGGGCACTATGGCTACACCTTC. Its protein product is CASSWRTGHYGYTF.